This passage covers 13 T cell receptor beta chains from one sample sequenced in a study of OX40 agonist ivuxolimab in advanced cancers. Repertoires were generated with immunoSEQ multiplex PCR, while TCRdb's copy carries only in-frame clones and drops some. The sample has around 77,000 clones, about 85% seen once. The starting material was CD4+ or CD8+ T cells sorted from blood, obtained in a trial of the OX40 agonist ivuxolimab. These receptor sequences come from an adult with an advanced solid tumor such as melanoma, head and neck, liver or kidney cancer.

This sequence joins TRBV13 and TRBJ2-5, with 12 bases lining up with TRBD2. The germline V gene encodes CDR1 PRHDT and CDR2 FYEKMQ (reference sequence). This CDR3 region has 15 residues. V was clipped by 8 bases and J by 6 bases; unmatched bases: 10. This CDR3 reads CASGETSGGGKTQYF. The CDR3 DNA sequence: TGTGCCAGCGGGGAGACTAGCGGGGGCGGGAAGACCCAGTACTTC.

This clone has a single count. CDR3 sequence reads: CASSEVRQGRETQYF. The DNA for the CDR3 is TGTGCCAGCAGTGAAGTGAGACAGGGTAGGGAGACCCAGTACTTC. The rearrangement uses TRBV6-1 and TRBJ2-5, with TRBD1 matching over 7 bases. V lost 1 base, J lost 5 bases, and 7 bases stayed unmatched. Germline CDR1 and CDR2: MNHNS and SASEGT. This CDR3 has 15 amino acids.

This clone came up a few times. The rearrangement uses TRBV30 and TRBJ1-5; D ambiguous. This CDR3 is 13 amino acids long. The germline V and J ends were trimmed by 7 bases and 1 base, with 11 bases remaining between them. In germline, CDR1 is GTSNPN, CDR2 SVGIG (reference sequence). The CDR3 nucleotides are TGTGCCTCGGCCCACAGCAGCAATCAGCCCCAGCATTTT. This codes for CASAHSSNQPQHF. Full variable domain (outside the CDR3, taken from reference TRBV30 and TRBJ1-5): SQTIHQWPATLVQPVGSPLSLECTVEGTSNPNLYWYRQAAGRGLQLLFYSVGIGQISSEVPQNLSASRPQDRQFILSSKKLLLSDSGFYLCASAHSSNQPQHFGDGTRLSIL.

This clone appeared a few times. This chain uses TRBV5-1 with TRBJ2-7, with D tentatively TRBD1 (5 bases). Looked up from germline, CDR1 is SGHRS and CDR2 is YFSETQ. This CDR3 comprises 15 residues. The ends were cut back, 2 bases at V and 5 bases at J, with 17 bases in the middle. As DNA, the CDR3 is TGCGCCAGCAGCTTACAGGTACCAAGGTCTAACGAGCAGTACTTC. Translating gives CASSLQVPRSNEQYF.

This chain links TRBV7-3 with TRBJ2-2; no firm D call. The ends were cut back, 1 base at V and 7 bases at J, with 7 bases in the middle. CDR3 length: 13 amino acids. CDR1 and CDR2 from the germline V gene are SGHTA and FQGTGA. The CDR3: CASSLNSVGELFF. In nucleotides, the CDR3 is TGTGCCAGCAGCTTAAATTCGGTCGGGGAGCTGTTTTTT.

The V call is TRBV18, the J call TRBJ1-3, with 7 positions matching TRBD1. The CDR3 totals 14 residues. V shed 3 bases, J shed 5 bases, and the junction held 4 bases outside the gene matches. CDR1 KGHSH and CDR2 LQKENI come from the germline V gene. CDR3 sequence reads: CASSPQGVRNTIYF. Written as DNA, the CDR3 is TGTGCCAGCTCACCCCAGGGGGTGAGAAACACCATATATTTT.

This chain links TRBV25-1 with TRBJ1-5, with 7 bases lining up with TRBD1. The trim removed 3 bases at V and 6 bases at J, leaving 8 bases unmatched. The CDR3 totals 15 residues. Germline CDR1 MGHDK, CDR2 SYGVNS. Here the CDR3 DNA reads TGTGCCAGCAGTGATGCCACAGGGGTGAGTCAGCCCCAGCATTTT. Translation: CASSDATGVSQPQHF.

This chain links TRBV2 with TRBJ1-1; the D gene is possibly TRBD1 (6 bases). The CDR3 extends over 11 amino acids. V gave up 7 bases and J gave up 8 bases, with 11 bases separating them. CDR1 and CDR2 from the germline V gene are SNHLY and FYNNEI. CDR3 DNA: TGTGCCAGCACGAGGGGGGGCGAAGCTTTCTTT. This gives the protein CASTRGGEAFF.

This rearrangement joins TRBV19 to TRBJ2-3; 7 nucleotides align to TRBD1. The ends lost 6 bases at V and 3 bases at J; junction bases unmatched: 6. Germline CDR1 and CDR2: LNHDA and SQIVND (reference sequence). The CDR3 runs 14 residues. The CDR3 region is CASRPGTETDTQYF. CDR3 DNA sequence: TGTGCCAGTAGACCCGGGACAGAGACAGATACGCAGTATTTT.

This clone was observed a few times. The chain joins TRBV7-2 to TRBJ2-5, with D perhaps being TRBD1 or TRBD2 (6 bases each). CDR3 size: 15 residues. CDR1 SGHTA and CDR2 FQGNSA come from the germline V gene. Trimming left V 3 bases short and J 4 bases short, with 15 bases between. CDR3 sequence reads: CASSFQQGGGETQYF. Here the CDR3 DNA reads TGTGCCAGCAGCTTTCAACAGGGAGGCGGAGAGACCCAGTACTTC.

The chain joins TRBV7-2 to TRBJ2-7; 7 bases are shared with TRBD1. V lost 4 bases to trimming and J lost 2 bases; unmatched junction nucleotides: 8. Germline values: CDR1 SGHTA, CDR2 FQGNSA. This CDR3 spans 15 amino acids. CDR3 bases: TGTGCCAGCAGCTCTAGCTCGGGACAGACCTACGAGCAGTACTTC. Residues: CASSSSSGQTYEQYF. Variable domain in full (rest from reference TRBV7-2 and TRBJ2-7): GAGVSQSPSNKVTEKGKDVELRCDPISGHTALYWYRQSLGQGLEFLIYFQGNSAPDKSGLPSDRFSAERTGGSVSTLTIQRTQQEDSAVYLCASSSSSGQTYEQYFGPGTRLTVT.

In DNA form, the CDR3 reads TGTGCCAGCAGCTTAGGAGCGGGGGGGTTCACAGATACGCAGTATTTT. Amino acid sequence: CASSLGAGGFTDTQYF. This chain links TRBV7-9 with TRBJ2-3, with TRBD2 matching 10 bases. Losses at the gene ends were 1 base for V and 2 bases for J; bases not matched to a gene: 3. This CDR3 comprises 16 residues. CDR1 is SEHNR, CDR2 FQNEAQ, per germline (reference sequence).

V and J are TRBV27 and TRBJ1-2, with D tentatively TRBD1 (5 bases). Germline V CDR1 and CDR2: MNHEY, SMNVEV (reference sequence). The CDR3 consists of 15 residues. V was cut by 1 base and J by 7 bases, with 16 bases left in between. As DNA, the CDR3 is TGTGCCAGCAGTTTATTCCCGGACACTGGGGCTGGCTACACCTTC. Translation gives CASSLFPDTGAGYTF.